This TCR beta chain comes out of a study of blood T cell repertoires in COVID-19. Looking at the study overall: Samples of COVID-19 (acute and convalescent) were obtained from the United States, Italy and Spain.

Participants reported their clinical history, and cohort assignment relied on those reports. Per the authors' pipeline: Estimation of nucleated cell counts relied on the amplification of reference gene primers. The assay was immunoSEQ multiplex PCR, and TCRdb's table has in-frame clones only and misses some. The V and J calls and clone size come from that table; D and trimming were worked out from the DNA. Among hundreds of thousands of clones listed, about four fifths were seen once. The TCR comes from a man aged 40-50 years who had been exposed to COVID-19. Sequencing was performed on PBMCs or T cells enriched from blood (not recorded which).

CDR3 loop: CASSGPHHGSEGETQYF. The CDR3 DNA reads TGTGCCAGCAGCGGTCCGCACCATGGGAGCGAGGGAGAGACCCAGTACTTC. V gene TRBV5-4 combines with J gene TRBJ2-5; TRBD2 is a possible D gene (5 bases). Trimming took off 4 bases at V and 4 bases at J, with 23 bases between the two ends. Germline V CDR1 and CDR2: SGHNT, YYREEE (reference sequence). The CDR3 spans 17 residues.